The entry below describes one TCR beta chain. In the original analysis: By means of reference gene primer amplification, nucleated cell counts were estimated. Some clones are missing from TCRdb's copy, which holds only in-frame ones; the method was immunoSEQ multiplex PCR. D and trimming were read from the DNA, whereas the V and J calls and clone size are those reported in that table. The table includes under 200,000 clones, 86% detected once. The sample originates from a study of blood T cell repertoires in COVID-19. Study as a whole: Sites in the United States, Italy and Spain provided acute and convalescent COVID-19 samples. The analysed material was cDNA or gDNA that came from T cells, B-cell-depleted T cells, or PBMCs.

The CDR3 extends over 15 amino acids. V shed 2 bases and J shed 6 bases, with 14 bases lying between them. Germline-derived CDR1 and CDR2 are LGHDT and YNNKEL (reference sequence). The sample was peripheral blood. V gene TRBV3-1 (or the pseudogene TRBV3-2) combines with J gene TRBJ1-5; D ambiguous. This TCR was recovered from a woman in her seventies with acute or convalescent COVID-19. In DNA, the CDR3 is TGTGCCAGCAGCCAATCGACTGCTCTCGGTCAGCCCCAGCATTTT. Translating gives CASSQSTALGQPQHF.